The clone carrying this TCR beta chain has a handful of counts. What it binds is unknown. The data were obtained in a study of CD8 T cells in ankylosing spondylitis. Study-level results: Past studies reported some motif variants in reactive arthritis synovial fluid and blood. A motif in TCR beta, a set of roughly 8 highly homologous variants, appeared characteristic of ankylosing spondylitis blood.

TCR beta libraries were made by quantitative 5'-RACE with molecular barcodes. TCRdb analysed the 5' RACE reads with MiXCR anew, one entry per CDR3 protein. Altogether approximately 35,000 distinct CDR3 sequences are present, approximately 15% being singletons, with the ten largest covering roughly 36%. This sequence originates from a male donor with ankylosing spondylitis or in good health (not recorded which). The sample was blood.

The CDR3 DNA is TGTGCCAGCAGGACAGGACTCTTCTACGAGCAGTACTTC. Amino acids: CASRTGLFYEQYF. This sequence joins TRBV6-6 and TRBJ2-7, with TRBD1 as a possible D gene (6 bases). CDR1 MNHNY and CDR2 SVGAGI come from the germline V gene (reference sequence). The V gene lost 6 bases and the J gene lost 3 bases, with 12 bases spanning the gap. CDR3 length equals 13 residues.